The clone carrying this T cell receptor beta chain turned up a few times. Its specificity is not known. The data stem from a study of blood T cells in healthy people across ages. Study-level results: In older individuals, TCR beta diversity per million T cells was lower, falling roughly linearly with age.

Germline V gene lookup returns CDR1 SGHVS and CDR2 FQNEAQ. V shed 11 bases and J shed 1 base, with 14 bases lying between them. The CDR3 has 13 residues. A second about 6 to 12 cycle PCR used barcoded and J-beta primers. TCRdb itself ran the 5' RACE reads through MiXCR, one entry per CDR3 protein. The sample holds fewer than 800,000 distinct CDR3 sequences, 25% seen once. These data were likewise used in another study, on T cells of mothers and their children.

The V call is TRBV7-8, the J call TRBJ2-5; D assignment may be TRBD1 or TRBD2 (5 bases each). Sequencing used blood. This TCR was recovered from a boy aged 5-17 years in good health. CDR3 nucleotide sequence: TGTGCCTCACGGGACGCCCTCCAAGAGACCCAGTACTTC. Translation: CASRDALQETQYF. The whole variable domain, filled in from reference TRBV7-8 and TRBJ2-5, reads GAGVSQSPRYKVAKRGQDVALRCDPISGHVSLFWYQQALGQGPEFLTYFQNEAQLDKSGLPSDRFFAERPEGSVSTLKIQRTQQEDSAVYLCASRDALQETQYFGPGTRLLVL.